What follows are 18 T cell receptor beta chains derived from one specimen sequenced in a study of shared clonotypes between healthy human individuals. Only in-frame clones appear in the TCRdb table, and some are missing; sequencing was by immunoSEQ multiplex PCR. This table holds roughly 2 million clones, roughly 94% found once. The source material was naive CD4+ T cells sorted from blood. Subset described: CD45RA+ positively selected. Every receptor here comes from a man younger than 30 in good health.

The chain is built from TRBV12-2 and TRBJ1-3; the listed D gene, TRBD1, was not tested against the DNA. TRBV12-2 is deemed a pseudogene. This CDR3 region has 16 residues. The CDR3 bases are TGTGCAAGTCGCTTAGCGGGGTCGACAGACGGAAACACCATATATTTT. This codes for CASRLAGSTDGNTIYF.

This chain uses TRBV28 with TRBJ1-2; TRBD1 is a possible D gene (6 bases). Trimming stripped 7 bases from V and 4 bases from J, with 19 bases between. The CDR3 extends over 15 amino acids. Germline V gene sequence: CDR1 MDHEN, CDR2 SYDVKM. Here the CDR3 reads CASTPGGPEGYGYTF. CDR3 bases: TGTGCCAGCACACCTGGGGGGCCCGAGGGCTATGGCTACACCTTC.

V is TRBV15 and J is TRBJ1-2; D gene unclear. Germline V gene lookup returns CDR1 LNHNV and CDR2 YYDKDF (reference sequence). The CDR3 is 17 residues long. V lost 3 bases, J lost 8 bases, and 25 bases lay in between. The CDR3: CATSSLKGLNFNGGYTF. The CDR3 bases are TGTGCCACCAGCAGTCTGAAAGGCCTAAACTTTAATGGGGGCTACACCTTC.

As regards this clone: This sample also contains other DNA sequences that code for the same CDR3. The chain links TRBV19 to TRBJ1-6; maybe TRBD1 (5 bases). Germline CDR1 LNHDA, CDR2 SQIVND (reference sequence). V was shortened by 0 bases and J by 7 bases, with 7 bases between the two germline ends. The CDR3 spans 14 residues. Here the CDR3 DNA reads TGTGCCAGTAGTATAGAAGGGGACAATTCACCCCTCCACTTT. Its protein is CASSIEGDNSPLHF.

This chain joins TRBV5-1 and TRBJ2-5; possible D gene TRBD2, 5 bases. Germline V lookup: CDR1 SGHRS, CDR2 YFSETQ. Trimming cost V 2 bases and J 5 bases, with 13 bases left between them. The CDR3 is 14 residues long. CDR3 nucleotide sequence: TGCGCCAGCAGCTTCACTAGTCTCCGGGAGACCCAGTACTTC. It encodes CASSFTSLRETQYF.

The chain carries TRBV6-5 and TRBJ2-2, with D possibly matching TRBD2 (5 bases). This CDR3 contains 15 residues. CDR1 and CDR2 from the germline V gene are MNHEY and SVGAGI. V was clipped by 2 bases and J by 6 bases, with 13 bases between them. The DNA of the CDR3 is TGTGCCAGCAGTTACACGGGGTCAGACGCCGGGGAGCTGTTTTTT. Translated: CASSYTGSDAGELFF.

V and J are TRBV11-2 and TRBJ2-3, with 13 nucleotides matching TRBD2. In germline, CDR1 is SGHAT, CDR2 FQNNGV. With 3 bases clipped from V and 6 bases from J, the junction kept 3 bases outside the gene matches. This CDR3 contains 15 residues. CDR3 DNA: TGTGCCAGCAGCTTTCGGACTAGCGGGGGCGATACGCAGTATTTT. It yields the protein CASSFRTSGGDTQYF.

This clone was picked up one time. The chain combines TRBV7-2 with TRBJ2-7, with a tentative D call TRBD2 (5 bases). This CDR3 has 15 residues. Trimming left V 3 bases short and J 3 bases short, with 15 bases between. Looked up from germline, CDR1 is SGHTA and CDR2 is FQGNSA. As DNA, the CDR3 is TGTGCCAGCAGCTTTGGCGGAGGCCCCTACTACGAGCAGTACTTC. This sequence encodes CASSFGGGPYYEQYF.

The chain recombines TRBV27 with TRBJ1-1; no definite D call. This CDR3 is built from 15 residues. V was clipped by 5 bases and J by 4 bases, with 17 bases between them. Germline V gene data show CDR1 as MNHEY and CDR2 as SMNVEV (reference sequence). As DNA, the CDR3 is TGTGCCAGCAGTCTTAGGACTGAAACCGCCACTGAAGCTTTCTTT. This translates into CASSLRTETATEAFF.

This chain joins TRBV5-6 and TRBJ2-7; D possibly corresponds to TRBD1 (6 bases). There are 13 residues in the CDR3. The germline V gene encodes CDR1 SGHDT and CDR2 YYEEEE. V dropped 2 bases and J dropped 7 bases, with 13 bases sitting between them. The CDR3: CASSFQGREEQYF. In nucleotides, the CDR3 is TGTGCCAGCAGCTTCCAGGGGCGCGAAGAGCAGTACTTC.

The chain couples TRBV19 to TRBJ2-3; D is perhaps TRBD2 (5 bases). The CDR3 runs 16 residues. Deletions cut 3 bases from V and 1 base from J, with 14 bases between. CDR1 and CDR2 from the germline V gene are LNHDA and SQIVND (reference sequence). The CDR3: CASSMISPLGTDTQYF. The CDR3 region has the DNA TGTGCCAGTAGTATGATCTCCCCACTAGGCACAGATACGCAGTATTTT.

Only one count was recorded for this clone. This chain connects TRBV6-4 to TRBJ1-2; 11 bases map to TRBD1. The CDR3 length is 14 residues. Looked up from germline, CDR1 is MRHNA and CDR2 is SNTAGT. Losses at the gene ends were 5 bases for V and 5 bases for J; bases not matched to a gene: 4. CDR3 residues: CASSPGTGGYGYTF. The CDR3 bases are TGTGCCAGCAGTCCCGGGACAGGGGGTTATGGCTACACCTTC.

The rearrangement links TRBV2 to TRBJ2-3; D is unclear. V was pared by 2 bases and J by 1 base, with 10 bases between. The CDR3 contains 15 residues. The germline CDR1 and CDR2 sequences are SNHLY and FYNNEI. As DNA, the CDR3 is TGTGCCAGCAGTGAAACTGGGTTGCGCACAGATACGCAGTATTTT. Protein product: CASSETGLRTDTQYF.

The V gene is TRBV25-1, the J gene TRBJ2-2; 9 bases fit TRBD1. The CDR3 is 18 residues long. The trim removed 3 bases at V and 0 bases at J, leaving 8 bases unmatched. Germline V gene data show CDR1 as MGHDK and CDR2 as SYGVNS. This CDR3 is CASSEPPGQGTNTGELFF. In DNA, the CDR3 is TGTGCCAGCAGTGAGCCGCCGGGACAGGGAACGAACACCGGGGAGCTGTTTTTT.

The V gene is TRBV5-1, the J gene TRBJ1-1, with D maybe TRBD1 (5 bases). CDR1 and CDR2 from the germline V gene are SGHRS and YFSETQ. The length of the CDR3 is 14 residues. V lost 0 bases and J lost 1, with 7 bases in between. The CDR3, as DNA: TGCGCCAGCAGCTTGGGGGACTCGAACACTGAAGCTTTCTTT. Its protein product is CASSLGDSNTEAFF.

This rearrangement joins TRBV10-3 to TRBJ1-1, with a tentative D call TRBD1 (5 bases). The V and J ends lost 0 bases and 1 base respectively, with 6 bases between them. CDR3 size: 14 residues. Germline assignment: CDR1 ENHRY and CDR2 SYGVKD. The CDR3 DNA follows: TGTGCCATCAGTGAGTCCCAGGGGAACACTGAAGCTTTCTTT. Its protein is CAISESQGNTEAFF.

The gene calls are TRBV18 and TRBJ1-4, with D possibly TRBD1 on 6 matching bases. This CDR3 has 16 amino acids. Germline values: CDR1 KGHSH, CDR2 LQKENI. Trimming took 3 bases from V and 0 from J, leaving 11 bases between them. This CDR3 is CASSPTGLATNEKLFF. The CDR3 region has the DNA TGTGCCAGCTCACCGACAGGACTTGCAACTAATGAAAAACTGTTTTTT.

V and J are TRBV7-3 and TRBJ2-1; 8 nucleotides agree with TRBD2. In germline, CDR1 is SGHTA, CDR2 FQGTGA. Unmatched junction bases numbered 10, after V lost 5 bases and J lost 7 bases. The CDR3 is made up of 15 amino acids. CDR3 in amino acids: CASSTSGTSFNEQFF. For the CDR3, the DNA is TGTGCCAGCAGCACCTCCGGGACTAGTTTTAATGAGCAGTTCTTC.